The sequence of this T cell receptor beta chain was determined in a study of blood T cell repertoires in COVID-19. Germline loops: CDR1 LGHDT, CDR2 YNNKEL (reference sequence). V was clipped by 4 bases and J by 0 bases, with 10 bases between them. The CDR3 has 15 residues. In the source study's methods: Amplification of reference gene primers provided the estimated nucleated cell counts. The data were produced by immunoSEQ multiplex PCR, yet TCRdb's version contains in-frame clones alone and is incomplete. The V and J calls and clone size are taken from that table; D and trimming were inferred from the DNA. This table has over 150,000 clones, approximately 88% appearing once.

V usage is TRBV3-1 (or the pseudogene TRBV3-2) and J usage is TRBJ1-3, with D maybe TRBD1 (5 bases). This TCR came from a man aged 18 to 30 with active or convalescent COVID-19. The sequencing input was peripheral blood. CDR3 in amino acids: CASSPTVSSGNTIYF. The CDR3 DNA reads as TGTGCCAGCAGCCCGACAGTAAGCTCTGGAAACACCATATATTTT.